Presented here are 10 T cell receptor beta chains from one specimen sequenced in a study of vaccination and CD4 T cells after COVID-19 (dated by TCRdb to 2021 to 2024). These TCRs' antigens remain unknown. The treatment or condition label, read with the paper, signifies: roughly 10-day PBMC culture with coronavirus spike peptide pools or control peptides (ViraFEST assay). The library was generated by PCR. The run used an Illumina iSeq 100. At the Johns Hopkins FTIC core, DNA from the cultured CD4+ T cells underwent TCR sequencing with the Oncomine TCR Beta short-read assay. The public reads were run again by TCRdb, first through fastp at Q25 and then through MiXCR, and only productive beta chains were kept. Every distinct CDR3 protein forms one entry, paired with its most common genes and DNA. The table for this sample lists more than 14,000 distinct CDR3 sequences; 40% to 50% of them were counted only once. The ten top clones hold roughly 8.8% of the sample.

Input material: CD4+ T cells from blood, cultured in vitro. These TCRs come from a human donor who had recovered from COVID-19.

V usage is TRBV7-2 and J usage is TRBJ1-1; D gene uncertain. V was clipped by 5 bases and J by 1 base, with 14 bases between them. This CDR3 is built from 15 residues. CDR1 and CDR2 from the germline V gene are SGHTA and FQGNSA. The CDR3 region is CASSPTKTPNTEAFF. In DNA form, the CDR3 reads TGTGCCAGCAGCCCAACAAAGACACCGAACACTGAAGCTTTCTTT.

The chain is built from TRBV29-1 and TRBJ1-2; D gene ambiguous. V was cut by 7 bases and J by 4 bases, with 16 bases left in between. The CDR3 length is 13 residues. Germline CDR1 is SQVTM and CDR2 is ANQGSEA. CDR3 DNA: TGCAGCGCCTGGATTCCACCCTCCTATGGCTACACCTTC. The encoded protein is CSAWIPPSYGYTF.

The rearrangement joins TRBV7-2 to TRBJ1-1; D unclear. The CDR3 is 15 residues long. From germline, CDR1 is SGHTA and CDR2 FQGNSA. V gave up 5 bases and J gave up 0 bases, with 13 bases separating them. This CDR3 reads CASSIGRPMNTEAFF. CDR3 DNA: TGTGCCAGCAGCATCGGACGGCCCATGAACACTGAAGCTTTCTTT.

This clonotype was seen a handful of times. The chain employs TRBV7-3 and TRBJ1-1; D unclear. Germline V lookup: CDR1 SGHTA, CDR2 FQGTGA. V shed 4 bases and J shed 1 base, with 13 bases lying between them. This CDR3 has 15 residues. CDR3 sequence: CASSSNSVGNTEAFF. The CDR3 region has the DNA TGTGCCAGCAGCTCCAACAGCGTGGGGAACACTGAAGCTTTCTTT.

The V call is TRBV9, the J call TRBJ2-5; no firm D call. Germline CDR1 and CDR2: SGDLS and YYNGEE. The CDR3 contains 15 residues. Trimming removed 0 bases from V and 4 bases from J, with 13 bases in between. CDR3 DNA sequence: TGTGCCAGCAGCGTAGGAGTGGCATTTGGAGAGACCCAGTACTTC. Protein: CASSVGVAFGETQYF.

The V and J genes are TRBV6-1 and TRBJ2-5; 10 positions agree with TRBD2. Germline V lookup: CDR1 MNHNS, CDR2 SASEGT. There are 16 residues in the CDR3. The J segment lost 5 bases and the V segment lost 1 base, leaving 7 bases of the junction unmatched. DNA for the CDR3: TGTGCCAGCAGTGAAGGAGCTAGCGGGGGTGGGGAGACCCAGTACTTC. It yields the protein CASSEGASGGGETQYF.

V gene TRBV11-2 combines with J gene TRBJ1-1; D not certain. Germline V gene data show CDR1 as SGHAT and CDR2 as FQNNGV. Trimming stripped 2 bases from V and 5 bases from J, with 6 bases between. This CDR3 is built from 12 residues. The CDR3 DNA follows: TGTGCCAGCAGCTTATGGAGGACTGAAGCTTTCTTT. Translation: CASSLWRTEAFF.

The chain has TRBV12-3 or TRBV12-4 and TRBJ2-7, with a weak D call TRBD2 (6 bases). CDR3 size: 14 residues. V lost 6 bases and J 2 bases, leaving 14 bases between the germline ends. For the CDR3, the DNA is TGTGCCAGCAGGAGGGGACTTGAGACCTACGAGCAGTACTTC. Protein sequence: CASRRGLETYEQYF.

The rearrangement links TRBV4-1 to TRBJ1-1, with 7 bases aligning to TRBD1. Losses at the gene ends were 0 bases for V and 1 base for J; bases not matched to a gene: 8. This CDR3 has 17 amino acids. In germline, CDR1 is MGHRA, CDR2 YSYEKL. CDR3 DNA sequence: TGCGCCAGCAGCCAAGAACGTGACCGGGACAGGAACACTGAAGCTTTCTTT. Its protein product is CASSQERDRDRNTEAFF.

This clonotype came up once. The chain is built from TRBV20-1 and TRBJ1-6, with 8 bases lining up with TRBD1. The CDR3 loop spans 13 amino acids. The germline V gene has CDR1 DFQATT and CDR2 SNEGSKA (reference sequence). Losses at the gene ends were 5 bases for V and 13 bases for J; bases not matched to a gene: 10. The CDR3 here is CSAADRGFRPLHF. Here the CDR3 DNA reads TGCAGTGCTGCAGACAGGGGTTTCCGTCCCCTCCACTTT.